These T cell receptor beta chains were read from a single sample in a study of T cells after yellow fever vaccination. TCRdb analysed the 5' RACE reads with MiXCR anew, one entry per CDR3 protein. The sample shows around 250,000 distinct CDR3 sequences, about 7.1% of them seen only once. The material was CD4+ T cells sorted from PBMCs, obtained 15 days after the yellow fever booster vaccination. These receptors originate from a man younger than 40 who received the YFV17D yellow fever vaccine. The CDR3 runs from the conserved cysteine through the conserved F or W.

j_gene: TRBJ2-5
v_gene: TRBV12-3/TRBV12-4
CDR3aa: CASSLLRFVGQGAEETQYF

j_gene: TRBJ2-3
v_gene: TRBV29-1
CDR3aa: CSVRQGSTDTQYF

j_gene: TRBJ2-3
v_gene: TRBV4-3
CDR3aa: CASSQGVLSSGTDTQYF

j_gene: TRBJ2-1
v_gene: TRBV5-1
CDR3aa: CASSLAIGFGSYNEQFF

j_gene: TRBJ2-7
v_gene: TRBV7-2
CDR3aa: CASSSAGDF

j_gene: TRBJ2-2
v_gene: TRBV9
CDR3aa: CASSLSGGRNTGELFF

j_gene: TRBJ2-7
v_gene: TRBV4-2
CDR3aa: CASSQARGGYEQYF

j_gene: TRBJ1-1
v_gene: TRBV12-3/TRBV12-4
CDR3aa: CASSPRTGGFTEAFF

j_gene: TRBJ2-7
v_gene: TRBV6-1
CDR3aa: CASSEMGGYEQYF

j_gene: TRBJ2-7
v_gene: TRBV28
CDR3aa: CASTSPGATYEQYF

j_gene: TRBJ2-3
v_gene: TRBV4-2
CDR3aa: CASSQEGGAQYF

j_gene: TRBJ2-7
v_gene: TRBV10-1
CDR3aa: CASSDDLQGIEQYF

j_gene: TRBJ2-1
v_gene: TRBV7-2
CDR3aa: CASSSLGNEQFF

j_gene: TRBJ2-3
v_gene: TRBV4-3
CDR3aa: CASSQIITDTQYF

j_gene: TRBJ1-5
v_gene: TRBV6-5
CDR3aa: CASLVGGNNQPQHF

j_gene: TRBJ1-6
v_gene: TRBV15
CDR3aa: CATSRAREAGRSPLHF

j_gene: TRBJ2-1
v_gene: TRBV9
CDR3aa: CASSGKTSGPNEQFF

j_gene: TRBJ1-2
v_gene: TRBV7-2
CDR3aa: CASSLDFARLGYTF

j_gene: TRBJ2-5
v_gene: TRBV5-1
CDR3aa: CASSGTALETQYF

j_gene: TRBJ2-2
v_gene: TRBV6-1
CDR3aa: CASNPRRRPPGELFF

j_gene: TRBJ1-5
v_gene: TRBV28
CDR3aa: CASYRLTSNQPQNF

j_gene: TRBJ2-5
v_gene: TRBV5-1
CDR3aa: CASKLAGTETQYF

j_gene: TRBJ2-2
v_gene: TRBV7-9
CDR3aa: CASSSTMENTGELFF

j_gene: TRBJ2-7
v_gene: TRBV2
CDR3aa: CASTQDSSPSNEQYF

j_gene: TRBJ2-7
v_gene: TRBV14
CDR3aa: CASSLGRRDYEQYF

j_gene: TRBJ2-3
v_gene: TRBV7-3
CDR3aa: CASSLNPPGSTDTQYF

j_gene: TRBJ2-7
v_gene: TRBV2
CDR3aa: CASSIRTGSEQYF

j_gene: TRBJ2-1
v_gene: TRBV20-1
CDR3aa: CCARDLGLFKSYNEQFF

j_gene: TRBJ2-3
v_gene: TRBV7-2
CDR3aa: CASSFSVGMGVDTQYF

j_gene: TRBJ2-1
v_gene: TRBV24-1
CDR3aa: CATSDLGAGGGSYNEQFF

j_gene: TRBJ1-1
v_gene: TRBV20-1
CDR3aa: CSARWGRMNTEAFF

j_gene: TRBJ1-1
v_gene: TRBV5-1
CDR3aa: CASSPLTGTFEAFF